Described below is a single T cell receptor (beta chain) sequence and its context. The V gene lost 0 bases and the J gene lost 3 bases, with 9 bases spanning the gap. The CDR3 is 14 amino acids. CDR1 is SGHKS and CDR2 is YYEKEE in the germline V gene (reference sequence). How the authors handled the data: Reference gene primer amplification gave estimated nucleated cell counts. Sequencing used immunoSEQ multiplex PCR; TCRdb keeps in-frame clones, though not all of them. That table gives V, J and clone size, and the DNA gave D and trimming. The sample lists 250,000 to 350,000 clones, under 90% occurring once. This sample is part of a study of blood T cell repertoires in COVID-19. Study-level information: Acute and convalescent COVID-19 samples came from the United States, Italy and Spain. From T cells, B-cell-depleted T cells, or PBMCs came the material, which was cDNA or gDNA.

The sequence came from a woman aged 25 to 39 with COVID-19, enrolled during active disease. Material for sequencing was peripheral blood. The V and J genes are TRBV5-5 and TRBJ1-2, with unresolved D. The CDR3 here is CASSLAQVDYGYTF. In DNA, the CDR3 is TGTGCCAGCAGCTTGGCTCAGGTGGACTATGGCTACACCTTC.